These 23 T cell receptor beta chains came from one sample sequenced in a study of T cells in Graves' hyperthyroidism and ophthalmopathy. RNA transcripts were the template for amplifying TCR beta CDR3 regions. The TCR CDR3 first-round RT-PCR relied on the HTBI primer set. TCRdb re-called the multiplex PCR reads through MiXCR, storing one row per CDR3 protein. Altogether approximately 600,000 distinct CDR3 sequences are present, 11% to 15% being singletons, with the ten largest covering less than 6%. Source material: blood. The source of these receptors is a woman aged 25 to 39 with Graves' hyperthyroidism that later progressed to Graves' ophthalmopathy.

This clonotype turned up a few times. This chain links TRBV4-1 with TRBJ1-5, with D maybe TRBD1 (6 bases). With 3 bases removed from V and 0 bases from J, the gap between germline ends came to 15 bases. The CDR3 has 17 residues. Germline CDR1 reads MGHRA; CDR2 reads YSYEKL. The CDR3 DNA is TGCGCCAGCAGCCAGGCAGTGGGGGGCCTTAGCAATCAGCCCCAGCATTTT. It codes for CASSQAVGGLSNQPQHF.

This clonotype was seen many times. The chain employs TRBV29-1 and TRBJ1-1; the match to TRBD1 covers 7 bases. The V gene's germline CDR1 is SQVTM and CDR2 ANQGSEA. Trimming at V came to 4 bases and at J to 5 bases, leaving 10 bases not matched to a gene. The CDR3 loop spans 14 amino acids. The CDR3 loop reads CSVGGLTGRTEAFF. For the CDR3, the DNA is TGCAGCGTTGGGGGTCTGACAGGGAGGACTGAAGCTTTCTTT.

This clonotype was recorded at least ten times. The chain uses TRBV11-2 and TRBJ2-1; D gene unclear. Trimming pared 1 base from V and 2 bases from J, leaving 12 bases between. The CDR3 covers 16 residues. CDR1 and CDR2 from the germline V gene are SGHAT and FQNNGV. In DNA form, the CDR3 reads TGTGCCAGCAGCTTAGTCCGGCTATTCCCCTACAATGAGCAGTTCTTC. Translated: CASSLVRLFPYNEQFF.

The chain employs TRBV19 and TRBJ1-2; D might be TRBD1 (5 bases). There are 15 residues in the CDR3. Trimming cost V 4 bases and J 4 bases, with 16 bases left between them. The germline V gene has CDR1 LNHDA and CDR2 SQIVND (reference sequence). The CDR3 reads CASSSGADQPYGYTF. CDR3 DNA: TGTGCCAGTAGTAGTGGGGCAGACCAACCCTATGGCTACACCTTC.

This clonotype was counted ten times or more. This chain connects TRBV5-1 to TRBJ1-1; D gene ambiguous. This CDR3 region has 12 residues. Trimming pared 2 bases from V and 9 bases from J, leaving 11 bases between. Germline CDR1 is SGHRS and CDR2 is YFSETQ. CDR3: CASSFPSEKAFF. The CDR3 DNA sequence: TGCGCCAGCAGCTTTCCTTCGGAAAAAGCTTTCTTT.

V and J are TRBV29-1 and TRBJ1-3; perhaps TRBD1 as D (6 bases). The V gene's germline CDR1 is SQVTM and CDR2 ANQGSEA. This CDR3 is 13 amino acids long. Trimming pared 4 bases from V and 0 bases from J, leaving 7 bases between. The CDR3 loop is CSVGDTSGNTIYF. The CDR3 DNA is TGCAGCGTTGGGGACACCTCTGGAAACACCATATATTTT.

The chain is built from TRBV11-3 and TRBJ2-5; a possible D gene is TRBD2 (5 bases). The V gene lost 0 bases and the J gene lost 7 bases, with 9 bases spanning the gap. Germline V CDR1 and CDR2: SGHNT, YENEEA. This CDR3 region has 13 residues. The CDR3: CASSLDERGTQYF. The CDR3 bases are TGTGCCAGCAGCTTAGATGAACGGGGGACCCAGTACTTC.

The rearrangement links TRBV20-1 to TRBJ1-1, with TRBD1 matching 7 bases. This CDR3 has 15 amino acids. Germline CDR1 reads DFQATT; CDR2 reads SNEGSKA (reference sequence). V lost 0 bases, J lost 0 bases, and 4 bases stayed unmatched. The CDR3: CSARDPQGMNTEAFF. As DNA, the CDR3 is TGCAGTGCTAGAGACCCACAGGGGATGAACACTGAAGCTTTCTTT.

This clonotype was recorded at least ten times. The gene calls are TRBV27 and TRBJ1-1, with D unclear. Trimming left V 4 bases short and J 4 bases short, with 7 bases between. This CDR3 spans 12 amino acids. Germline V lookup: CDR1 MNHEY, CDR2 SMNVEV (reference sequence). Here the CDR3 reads CASSSHTTEAFF. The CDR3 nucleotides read TGTGCCAGCAGTTCCCACACCACTGAAGCTTTCTTT.

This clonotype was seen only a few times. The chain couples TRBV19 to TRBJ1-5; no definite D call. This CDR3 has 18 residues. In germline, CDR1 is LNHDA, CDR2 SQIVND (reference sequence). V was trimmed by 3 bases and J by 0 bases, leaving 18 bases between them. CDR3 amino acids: CASSMDARETHSNQPQHF. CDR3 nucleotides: TGTGCCAGTAGTATGGACGCGAGGGAGACACATAGCAATCAGCCCCAGCATTTT.

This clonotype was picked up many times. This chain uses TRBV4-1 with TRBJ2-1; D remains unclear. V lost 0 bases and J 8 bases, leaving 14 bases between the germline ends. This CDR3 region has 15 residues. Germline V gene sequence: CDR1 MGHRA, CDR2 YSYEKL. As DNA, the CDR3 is TGCGCCAGCAGCCAAGAGTGGAAGATCTGGGATGAGCAGTTCTTC. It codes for CASSQEWKIWDEQFF.

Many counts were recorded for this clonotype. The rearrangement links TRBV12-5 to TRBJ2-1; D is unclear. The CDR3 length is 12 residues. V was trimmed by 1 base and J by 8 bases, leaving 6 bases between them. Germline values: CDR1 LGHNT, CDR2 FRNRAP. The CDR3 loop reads CASGLAAHEQFF. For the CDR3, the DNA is TGTGCTAGTGGTTTGGCCGCCCATGAGCAGTTCTTC.

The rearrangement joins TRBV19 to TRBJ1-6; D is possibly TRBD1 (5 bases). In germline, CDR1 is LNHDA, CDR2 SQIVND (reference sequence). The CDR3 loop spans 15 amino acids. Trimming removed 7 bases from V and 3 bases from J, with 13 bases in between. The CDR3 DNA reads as TGTGCCAGTACCCCTACAGGAATCTATAATTCACCCCTCCACTTT. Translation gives CASTPTGIYNSPLHF.

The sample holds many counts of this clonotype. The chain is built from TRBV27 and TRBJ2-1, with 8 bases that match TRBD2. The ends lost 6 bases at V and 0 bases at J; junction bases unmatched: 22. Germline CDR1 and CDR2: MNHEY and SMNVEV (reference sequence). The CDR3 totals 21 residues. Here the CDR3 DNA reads TGTGCCAGCAGCGACTATTCCGGGACTAGTTCCTCGTACTTCTCCTACAATGAGCAGTTCTTC. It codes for CASSDYSGTSSSYFSYNEQFF.

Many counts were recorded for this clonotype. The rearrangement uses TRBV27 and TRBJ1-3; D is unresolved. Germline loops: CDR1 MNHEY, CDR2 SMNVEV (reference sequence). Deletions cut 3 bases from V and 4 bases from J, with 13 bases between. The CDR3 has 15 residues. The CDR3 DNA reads TGTGCCAGCAGTTTTTCCCCGATGGCCGGAAACACCATATATTTT. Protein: CASSFSPMAGNTIYF.

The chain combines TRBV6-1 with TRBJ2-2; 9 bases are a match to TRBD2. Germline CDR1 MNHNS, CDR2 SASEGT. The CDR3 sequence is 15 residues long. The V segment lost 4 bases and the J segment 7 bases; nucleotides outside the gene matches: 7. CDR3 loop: CASSGLAGVVGELFF. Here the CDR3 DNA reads TGTGCCAGCAGTGGGTTAGCGGGAGTTGTCGGGGAGCTGTTTTTT.

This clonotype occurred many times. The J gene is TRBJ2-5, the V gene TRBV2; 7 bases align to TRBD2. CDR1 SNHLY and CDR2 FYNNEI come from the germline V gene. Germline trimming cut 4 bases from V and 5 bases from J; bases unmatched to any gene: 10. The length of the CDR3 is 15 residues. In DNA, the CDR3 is TGTGCCAGCAGTGTCCGCAAGGGAGGGACTGAGACCCAGTACTTC. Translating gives CASSVRKGGTETQYF. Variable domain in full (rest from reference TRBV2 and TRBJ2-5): EPEVTQTPSHQVTQMGQEVILRCVPISNHLYFYWYRQILGQKVEFLVSFYNNEISEKSEIFDDQFSVERPDGSNFTLKIRSTKLEDSAMYFCASSVRKGGTETQYFGPGTRLLVL.

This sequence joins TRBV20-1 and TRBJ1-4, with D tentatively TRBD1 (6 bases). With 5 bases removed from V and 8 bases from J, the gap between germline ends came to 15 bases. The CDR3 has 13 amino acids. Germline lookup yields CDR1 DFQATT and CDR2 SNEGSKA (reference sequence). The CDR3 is CSAPRDTREKLFF. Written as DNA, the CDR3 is TGCAGTGCTCCCCGGGACACTCGGGAAAAACTGTTTTTT.

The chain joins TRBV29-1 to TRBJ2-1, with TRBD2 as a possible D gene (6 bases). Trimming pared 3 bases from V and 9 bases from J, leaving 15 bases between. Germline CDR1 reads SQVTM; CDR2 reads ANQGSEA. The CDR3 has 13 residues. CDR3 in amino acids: CSVEPELGGEQFF. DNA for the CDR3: TGCAGCGTTGAGCCAGAATTGGGGGGTGAGCAGTTCTTC.

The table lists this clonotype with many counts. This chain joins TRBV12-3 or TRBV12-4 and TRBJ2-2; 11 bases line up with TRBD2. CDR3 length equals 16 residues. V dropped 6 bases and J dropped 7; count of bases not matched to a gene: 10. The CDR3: CASSPDSGRDGGELFF. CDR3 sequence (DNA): TGTGCCAGCAGCCCTGATAGCGGGAGGGACGGCGGGGAGCTGTTTTTT.

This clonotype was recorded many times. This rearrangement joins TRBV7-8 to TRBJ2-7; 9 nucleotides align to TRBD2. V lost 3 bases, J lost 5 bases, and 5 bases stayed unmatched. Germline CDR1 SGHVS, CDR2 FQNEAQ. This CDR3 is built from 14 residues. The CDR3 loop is CASSFAGGPNEQYF. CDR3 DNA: TGTGCCAGCAGCTTCGCGGGAGGGCCAAACGAGCAGTACTTC.

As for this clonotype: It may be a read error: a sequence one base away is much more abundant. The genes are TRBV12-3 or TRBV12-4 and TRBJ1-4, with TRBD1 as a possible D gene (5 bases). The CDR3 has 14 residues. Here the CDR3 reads CASSLALDNGKLFF. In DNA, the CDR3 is TGTGCCAGCAGTTTAGCGCTGGACAATGGAAAACTGTTTTTT.

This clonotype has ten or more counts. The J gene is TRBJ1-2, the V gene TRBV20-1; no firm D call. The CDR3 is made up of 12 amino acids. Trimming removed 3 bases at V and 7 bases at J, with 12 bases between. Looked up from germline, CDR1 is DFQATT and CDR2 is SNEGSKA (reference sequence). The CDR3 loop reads CSASLGGGGYTF. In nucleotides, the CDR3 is TGCAGTGCTAGTCTGGGTGGAGGTGGCTACACCTTC.